A single sample gave rise to the 16 T cell receptor beta chains below, sequenced in a study of human T cells and chemical hapten exposure. This sample's time point: pre-sensitization, week 0. Specified treatment: therapeutic diphenylcyclopropenone sensitization with weekly scalp DPC. Each CDR3 protein gets one entry after TCRdb re-called the RACE reads with MiXCR. The sample carries 200,000 to 300,000 distinct CDR3 sequences, about 9% recorded once. The sequences come from whole blood, collected in connection with sensitization to the hapten diphenylcyclopropenone (DPC). Receptors were obtained from a woman aged 40 to 50 with alopecia areata. Some clones in this sample may be carry-over from other donors' samples.

V and J are TRBV18 and TRBJ1-4, with a possible D match to TRBD1 (6 bases). CDR3 size: 14 residues. Trimming cost V 5 bases and J 6 bases, with 13 bases left between them. Looked up from germline, CDR1 is KGHSH and CDR2 is LQKENI. In nucleotides, the CDR3 is TGTGCCAGCTCATCGGGGGCGGCGGATGAAAAACTGTTTTTT. Translation gives CASSSGAADEKLFF.

In its sample, this clonotype was seen a few times. This chain uses TRBV4-1 with TRBJ2-2; no clear D gene. Per germline, CDR1 MGHRA and CDR2 YSYEKL. V was trimmed by 4 bases and J by 7 bases, leaving 16 bases between them. This CDR3 has 15 residues. This CDR3 is CASSPRVTPGGELFF. CDR3 DNA sequence: TGCGCCAGCAGCCCCCGAGTCACGCCGGGCGGGGAGCTGTTTTTT.

This clonotype was seen ten or more times. J is TRBJ2-1 and V is TRBV6-2 or TRBV6-3; 13 nucleotides match TRBD2. CDR1 is MNHEY and CDR2 is SVGEGT in the germline V gene. CDR3 length: 18 amino acids. Trimming at V came to 2 bases and at J to 0 bases, leaving 4 bases not matched to a gene. The DNA for the CDR3 is TGTGCCAGCAGTTACGGGACTAGCGGGGCGTACTCCTACAATGAGCAGTTCTTC. It codes for CASSYGTSGAYSYNEQFF.

This clonotype appeared many times. The chain employs TRBV3-1 and TRBJ2-1; D remains ambiguous. V was shortened by 2 bases and J by 2 bases, with 7 bases between the two germline ends. Germline V CDR1 and CDR2: LGHDT, YNNKEL (reference sequence). CDR3 length: 14 amino acids. The CDR3 bases are TGTGCCAGCAGCCAATCTGGGCCCTACAATGAGCAGTTCTTC. Its translation: CASSQSGPYNEQFF.

The chain uses TRBV12-3 or TRBV12-4 and TRBJ1-2; TRBD1 matches at 10 bases. The CDR3 consists of 15 residues. Trimming removed 6 bases from V and 2 bases from J; junction bases left unmatched: 6. The CDR3 DNA sequence: TGTGCCAGCAGGAGACCGGGACAGGGGAACTATGGCTACACCTTC. Amino acids: CASRRPGQGNYGYTF.

This clonotype was observed many times. The chain has TRBV20-1 and TRBJ2-2; D gene uncertain. Between the trimmed V and J ends, which lost 7 bases and 0 bases, there was a span of 9 bases. CDR3 length: 13 residues. Germline V CDR1 and CDR2: DFQATT, SNEGSKA (reference sequence). CDR3: CSVGLANTGELFF. In DNA, the CDR3 is TGCAGTGTCGGGCTAGCGAACACCGGGGAGCTGTTTTTT.

In its sample, this clonotype was seen a few times. V and J are TRBV7-2 and TRBJ2-7, with 7 bases identical to TRBD1. The CDR3 length is 13 residues. The germline gives CDR1 SGHTA, CDR2 FQGNSA. After removal of 5 bases from V and 6 bases from J, the junction contained 7 bases not matched to a gene. CDR3 bases: TGTGCCAGCAGCCCCGTGACAGGGTCCGAGCAGTACTTC. This encodes CASSPVTGSEQYF.

The gene calls are TRBV4-3 and TRBJ2-1, with D possibly TRBD2 on 6 matching bases. The CDR3 consists of 16 residues. The germline gives CDR1 LGHNA, CDR2 YSLEER. Trimming took off 1 base at V and 4 bases at J, with 14 bases between the two ends. CDR3 bases: TGCGCCAGCAGCCAAGTTGGGCCGAGCGGGTACAATGAGCAGTTCTTC. This codes for CASSQVGPSGYNEQFF.

A few counts support this clonotype. The chain carries TRBV7-9 and TRBJ2-1; D is perhaps TRBD2 (5 bases). V was cut by 2 bases and J by 9 bases, with 17 bases left in between. The CDR3 spans 15 residues. Germline V gives CDR1 SEHNR, CDR2 FQNEAQ (reference sequence). The DNA for the CDR3 is TGTGCCAGCAGCTTAACGATGTTGGGGAGTGGTGAGCAGTTCTTC. Amino acids: CASSLTMLGSGEQFF.

This clonotype was seen more than once but under ten times. The chain recombines TRBV6-5 with TRBJ2-7, with TRBD1 identical over 9 bases. CDR1 is MNHEY and CDR2 is SVGAGI in the germline V gene. The CDR3 has 16 amino acids. V shed 10 bases, J shed 3 bases, and the junction held 16 bases outside the gene matches. This CDR3 reads CAILLLQGATVYEQYF. The CDR3 DNA reads TGTGCCATCCTCCTTTTACAGGGGGCGACCGTCTACGAGCAGTACTTC.

This chain links TRBV6-1 with TRBJ2-4; 10 nucleotides line up with TRBD1. Trimming at V came to 1 base and at J to 1 base, leaving 1 base not matched to a gene. The CDR3 runs 16 residues. Germline values: CDR1 MNHNS, CDR2 SASEGT. CDR3 amino acids: CASSEGTGGAKNIQYF. CDR3 DNA sequence: TGTGCCAGCAGTGAAGGGACAGGGGGGGCCAAAAACATTCAGTACTTC.

This clonotype was detected many times. This chain links TRBV18 with TRBJ1-2, with TRBD1 matching over 7 bases. From germline, CDR1 is KGHSH and CDR2 LQKENI. This CDR3 has 13 residues. J gave up 2 bases and V 3 bases, and 0 bases lay outside the gene matches. The CDR3, as DNA: TGTGCCAGCTCACCGGGACAGAACTATGGCTACACCTTC. Its protein product is CASSPGQNYGYTF.

This clonotype has more than one count but fewer than ten. V usage is TRBV7-2 and J usage is TRBJ2-1; no reliable D call. V lost 1 base and J lost 10, with 8 bases in between. This CDR3 has 12 amino acids. Germline lookup yields CDR1 SGHTA and CDR2 FQGNSA. CDR3 coding DNA: TGTGCCAGCAGCTTAGTCTTCGGGGAGCAGTTCTTC. It specifies CASSLVFGEQFF.

This clonotype has only a few counts. The gene calls are TRBV20-1 and TRBJ2-7, with 10 bases lining up with TRBD1. Losses at the gene ends were 3 bases for V and 2 bases for J; bases not matched to a gene: 4. Germline CDR1 is DFQATT and CDR2 is SNEGSKA (reference sequence). The CDR3 runs to 14 residues. The CDR3 spells CSASGTGDPYEQYF. DNA for the CDR3: TGCAGTGCTAGTGGGACAGGGGATCCCTACGAGCAGTACTTC.

This clonotype was observed many times. The chain joins TRBV29-1 to TRBJ2-5, with no clear D. V lost 3 bases, J lost 4 bases, and 15 bases lay in between. CDR1 and CDR2 (germline): SQVTM, ANQGSEA. This CDR3 has 14 residues. The CDR3 DNA follows: TGCAGCGTTGATCGAGCAGGAGCGAGAGAGACCCAGTACTTC. This gives the protein CSVDRAGARETQYF.

V usage is TRBV7-2 and J usage is TRBJ2-7, with D perhaps matching TRBD2 (5 bases). Trimming pared 4 bases from V and 7 bases from J, leaving 17 bases between. Germline values: CDR1 SGHTA, CDR2 FQGNSA. The CDR3 runs 14 residues. The CDR3 DNA sequence: TGTGCCAGCAGCTCTGTTAACCAGCGGAAGGAGCAGTACTTC. It translates to CASSSVNQRKEQYF.